This passage covers 29 T cell receptor beta chains from one sample sequenced in a study of somatic mutations in cytotoxic T cells in rheumatoid arthritis. Some clones are missing from TCRdb's copy, which holds only in-frame ones; the method was immunoSEQ multiplex PCR. This table has 15,000 to 20,000 clones, approximately 79% appearing once. Sequencing was done on a sample of CD8+ T cells sorted from blood. All receptors come from an adult with rheumatoid arthritis.

J is TRBJ1-1 and V is TRBV7-2; D is unresolved. The CDR3 extends over 13 amino acids. In germline, CDR1 is SGHTA, CDR2 FQGNSA. V lost 5 bases, J lost 7 bases, and 14 bases lay in between. CDR3 coding DNA: TGTGCCAGCAGCCCCCTTGGCCCCCATGAAGCTTTCTTT. This translates into CASSPLGPHEAFF.

The J gene is TRBJ2-1, the V gene TRBV29-1; tentatively, D is TRBD1 or TRBD2 (6 bases each). The V gene lost 7 bases and the J gene lost 7 bases, with 20 bases spanning the gap. CDR3 size: 14 residues. Germline loops: CDR1 SQVTM, CDR2 ANQGSEA. CDR3 protein: CSASGHGGENEQFF. CDR3 nucleotide sequence: TGCAGCGCTTCGGGACACGGAGGGGAAAATGAGCAGTTCTTC.

V and J are TRBV2 and TRBJ2-7; TRBD2 aligns across 9 bases. Unmatched junction bases numbered 2, after V lost 4 bases and J lost 1 base. This CDR3 contains 14 residues. CDR1 and CDR2 (germline): SNHLY, FYNNEI. CDR3 in DNA: TGTGCCAGCAGTGCCCTAGCGGGATCCTACGAGCAGTACTTC. It codes for CASSALAGSYEQYF.

The V gene is TRBV4-3, the J gene TRBJ2-7, with 8 bases matching TRBD1. This CDR3 is 16 amino acids long. In germline, CDR1 is LGHNA, CDR2 YSLEER. V lost 2 bases and J lost 3; bases outside the gene matches: 9. The CDR3, as DNA: TGCGCCAGCAGCCAATCCGTCGGACAGGGTGACTACGAGCAGTACTTC. Protein: CASSQSVGQGDYEQYF.

CDR3 residues: CASSATTGGTDTQYF. The CDR3 DNA reads TGTGCCAGCAGTGCTACGACGGGAGGGACAGATACGCAGTATTTT. V is TRBV6-4 and J is TRBJ2-3; TRBD2 matches at 8 bases. The CDR3 is 15 amino acids. V lost 4 bases and J lost 3; bases outside the gene matches: 6. Germline V gene sequence: CDR1 MRHNA, CDR2 SNTAGT.

The chain uses TRBV19 and TRBJ2-1, with TRBD2 as a possible D gene (5 bases). Trimming left V 2 bases short and J 4 bases short, with 15 bases between. CDR1 and CDR2 from the germline V gene are LNHDA and SQIVND (reference sequence). This CDR3 comprises 16 residues. CDR3: CASSIWTRGQYNEQFF. Here the CDR3 DNA reads TGTGCCAGTAGTATATGGACCCGAGGGCAGTACAATGAGCAGTTCTTC. Together with reference TRBV19 and TRBJ2-1, the CDR3 gives the full variable domain: DGGITQSPKYLFRKEGQNVTLSCEQNLNHDAMYWYRQDPGQGLRLIYYSQIVNDFQKGDIAEGYSVSREKKESFPLTVTSAQKNPTAFYLCASSIWTRGQYNEQFFGPGTRLTVL.

The chain employs TRBV27 and TRBJ2-7; 7 nucleotides match TRBD2. V dropped 2 bases and J dropped 3; count of bases not matched to a gene: 1. This CDR3 has 13 amino acids. Per germline, CDR1 MNHEY and CDR2 SMNVEV (reference sequence). CDR3 loop: CASSLGGGYEQYF. The CDR3 DNA reads as TGTGCCAGCAGTTTAGGGGGGGGCTACGAGCAGTACTTC.

This chain joins TRBV7-6 and TRBJ2-2; D is possibly TRBD1 (5 bases). The ends were cut back, 2 bases at V and 7 bases at J, with 17 bases in the middle. Germline CDR1 is SGHVS and CDR2 is FNYEAQ. The CDR3 loop spans 16 amino acids. The CDR3 protein is CASSLRAGSVFGELFF. The DNA of the CDR3 is TGTGCCAGCAGCTTAAGGGCAGGGTCGGTTTTCGGGGAGCTGTTTTTT. The full variable domain, completed using reference TRBV7-6 and TRBJ2-2, is GAGVSQSPRYKVTKRGQDVALRCDPISGHVSLYWYRQALGQGPEFLTYFNYEAQQDKSGLPNDRFSAERPEGSISTLTIQRTEQRDSAMYRCASSLRAGSVFGELFFGEGSRLTVL.

The chain is built from TRBV5-5 and TRBJ1-4, with D perhaps TRBD1 (5 bases). Trimming pared 3 bases from V and 8 bases from J, leaving 17 bases between. CDR1 and CDR2 from the germline V gene are SGHKS and YYEKEE (reference sequence). The CDR3 totals 15 residues. The CDR3 spells CASSSGGTLGEKLFF. DNA for the CDR3: TGTGCCAGCAGCTCGGGGGGAACCCTAGGGGAAAAACTGTTTTTT.

The chain carries TRBV4-1 and TRBJ2-1; TRBD2 aligns across 10 bases. Germline CDR1 reads MGHRA; CDR2 reads YSYEKL. The CDR3 length is 14 residues. V was clipped by 1 base and J by 7 bases; unmatched bases: 1. The CDR3 nucleotides read TGCGCCAGCAGCCAAGGTAGCGGGAGGAATGAGCAGTTCTTC. Protein product: CASSQGSGRNEQFF.

The chain has TRBV28 and TRBJ2-1; 11 bases are a match to TRBD2. V lost 7 bases and J lost 5; bases outside the gene matches: 4. The CDR3 runs to 14 residues. In germline, CDR1 is MDHEN, CDR2 SYDVKM. The CDR3 sequence: CASIGLAGNNEQFF. The CDR3 nucleotides read TGTGCCAGCATCGGACTAGCGGGCAACAATGAGCAGTTCTTC.

The CDR3 DNA sequence: TGTGCCAGTTCGACGGTGGGGTTCACAGATACGCAGTATTTT. Translated, it gives CASSTVGFTDTQYF. The chain is built from TRBV2 and TRBJ2-3; D gene ambiguous. The germline CDR1 and CDR2 sequences are SNHLY and FYNNEI. V was cut by 9 bases and J by 2 bases, with 15 bases left in between. This CDR3 is 14 amino acids long.

This sequence joins TRBV27 and TRBJ2-3, with unresolved D. CDR3 length: 12 amino acids. Trimming took 3 bases from V and 8 from J, leaving 9 bases between them. Germline V gives CDR1 MNHEY, CDR2 SMNVEV (reference sequence). The CDR3 DNA reads TGTGCCAGCAGTTTCATTTGGGGTACGCAGTATTTT. It yields the protein CASSFIWGTQYF.

The V and J genes are TRBV27 and TRBJ2-7; D gene unclear. Trimming shortened V by 8 bases and J by 0 bases, and 11 bases separated the two germline ends. In germline, CDR1 is MNHEY, CDR2 SMNVEV (reference sequence). This CDR3 contains 13 residues. The CDR3 sequence: CASRLTVSYEQYF. CDR3 bases: TGTGCCAGCCGGCTTACAGTCTCCTACGAGCAGTACTTC.

DNA for the CDR3: TGTGCCAGCAGTCCATACGAGGGGTCTGGAAACACCATATATTTT. Protein sequence: CASSPYEGSGNTIYF. V is TRBV28 and J is TRBJ1-3; D is perhaps TRBD1 (5 bases). The length of the CDR3 is 15 residues. V was clipped by 5 bases and J by 1 base, with 12 bases between them. Germline CDR1 MDHEN, CDR2 SYDVKM.

A few counts support this clone. The chain uses TRBV4-1 and TRBJ1-5; a possible D gene is TRBD1 (6 bases). Trimming cost V 4 bases and J 0 bases, with 25 bases left between them. Looked up from germline, CDR1 is MGHRA and CDR2 is YSYEKL. This CDR3 has 20 amino acids. DNA for the CDR3: TGCGCCAGCAGCCCCTCCGGACAGACGACGTTTAGACTTAGCAATCAGCCCCAGCATTTT. This encodes CASSPSGQTTFRLSNQPQHF.

The table lists this clone with a count of one. V is TRBV2 and J is TRBJ2-2, with 7 bases matching TRBD2. J gave up 2 bases and V 7 bases, and 7 bases lay outside the gene matches. CDR1 is SNHLY and CDR2 is FYNNEI in the germline V gene. CDR3 length equals 15 residues. The chain's CDR3 is CASTLAGPNTGELFF. For the CDR3, the DNA is TGTGCCAGCACCTTAGCGGGTCCCAACACCGGGGAGCTGTTTTTT.

The chain is built from TRBV10-3 and TRBJ2-3; TRBD2 aligns across 8 bases. The CDR3 has 19 residues. Germline CDR1 reads ENHRY; CDR2 reads SYGVKD. The V gene end was trimmed by 2 bases and the J gene end by 1 base; junction bases not matched to a gene: 14. DNA for the CDR3: TGTGCCATCAGTGAGACCATTGGACTAGCCCCATCTGGCACAGATACGCAGTATTTT. This gives the protein CAISETIGLAPSGTDTQYF.

The chain has TRBV4-1 and TRBJ1-2, with a possible D match to TRBD1 (5 bases). This CDR3 contains 13 residues. Trimming removed 0 bases from V and 8 bases from J, with 10 bases in between. The germline V gene encodes CDR1 MGHRA and CDR2 YSYEKL. The chain's CDR3 is CASSQDLGDGYTF. CDR3 nucleotide sequence: TGCGCCAGCAGCCAAGATTTGGGGGACGGCTACACCTTC.

With regard to this clone: The germline gene is not matched at one end of the junction; a read error may be the cause. This sequence joins TRBV7-6 and TRBJ1-2; TRBD1 matches at 9 bases. Per the germline V gene, CDR1 is SGHVS and CDR2 is FNYEAQ. The CDR3 loop spans 16 amino acids. This CDR3 is CASSFPREGTGSRFSF. The CDR3 nucleotides are TGTGCCAGCAGCTTCCCCCGAGAAGGGACAGGGTCACGATTCTCATTC.

This chain uses TRBV19 with TRBJ1-2; D remains unclear. Germline V lookup: CDR1 LNHDA, CDR2 SQIVND (reference sequence). This CDR3 is built from 13 residues. V was pared by 7 bases and J by 4 bases, with 13 bases between. The CDR3 sequence is CASTDLSVYGYTF. The DNA for the CDR3 is TGTGCCAGTACGGACTTATCCGTCTATGGCTACACCTTC.

The chain employs TRBV19 and TRBJ1-5; a possible D gene is TRBD1 (6 bases). Germline CDR1 LNHDA, CDR2 SQIVND (reference sequence). V was cut by 7 bases and J by 0 bases, with 10 bases left in between. The CDR3 runs 14 residues. The CDR3 here is CASIGTSSNQPQHF. The CDR3 DNA sequence: TGTGCCAGTATCGGGACATCTAGCAATCAGCCCCAGCATTTT. Based on the CDR3 plus reference TRBV19 and TRBJ1-5, the full variable domain is DGGITQSPKYLFRKEGQNVTLSCEQNLNHDAMYWYRQDPGQGLRLIYYSQIVNDFQKGDIAEGYSVSREKKESFPLTVTSAQKNPTAFYLCASIGTSSNQPQHFGDGTRLSIL.

The chain carries TRBV7-2 and TRBJ1-2; TRBD1 aligns across 8 bases. CDR1 is SGHTA, CDR2 FQGNSA, per germline. The trim removed 4 bases at V and 4 bases at J, leaving 8 bases unmatched. The CDR3 totals 15 residues. In nucleotides, the CDR3 is TGTGCCAGCAGCTCGACCGGGACAGGCCCCTATGGCTACACCTTC. This translates into CASSSTGTGPYGYTF.

The chain has TRBV4-2 and TRBJ1-1; D unresolved. V lost 4 bases and J 1 base, leaving 10 bases between the germline ends. The length of the CDR3 is 14 residues. Germline values: CDR1 LGHNA, CDR2 YNFKEQ. The CDR3 here is CASSRDTENTEAFF. The DNA for the CDR3 is TGTGCCAGCAGCCGAGACACTGAGAACACTGAAGCTTTCTTT.

The chain joins TRBV11-3 to TRBJ2-7; 12 positions match TRBD1. V lost 5 bases, J lost 4 bases, and 9 bases stayed unmatched. The CDR3 has 16 residues. CDR1 is SGHNT and CDR2 is YENEEA in the germline V gene. CDR3: CASSARDRGLLYEQYF. CDR3 sequence (DNA): TGTGCCAGCAGCGCCCGGGACAGGGGGCTTCTGTACGAGCAGTACTTC.

This chain links TRBV9 with TRBJ1-1; possibly TRBD1 for D (5 bases). V shed 4 bases and J shed 2 bases, with 21 bases lying between them. Germline V gives CDR1 SGDLS, CDR2 YYNGEE. This CDR3 is built from 17 residues. The CDR3 loop is CASSSQRQGTLNTEAFF. The CDR3 coding sequence is TGTGCCAGCAGCTCTCAGCGCCAGGGTACTCTAAACACTGAAGCTTTCTTT.

The rearrangement uses TRBV7-9 and TRBJ1-5; D perhaps matches TRBD1 (5 bases). Germline V lookup: CDR1 SEHNR, CDR2 FQNEAQ (reference sequence). CDR3 size: 15 residues. V was trimmed by 4 bases and J by 1 base, leaving 11 bases between them. Written as DNA, the CDR3 is TGTGCCAGCAGCTATGGGGGGGACAGCAATCAGCCCCAGCATTTT. Protein sequence: CASSYGGDSNQPQHF. The full variable domain, its missing parts supplied by reference TRBV7-9 and TRBJ1-5, is DTGVSQNPRHKITKRGQNVTFRCDPISEHNRLYWYRQTLGQGPEFLTYFQNEAQLEKSRLLSDRFSAERPKGSFSTLEIQRTEQGDSAMYLCASSYGGDSNQPQHFGDGTRLSIL.

This clone was observed a single time. This sequence joins TRBV19 and TRBJ1-1; TRBD1 matches at 7 bases. The junction had 9 bases not matched to a gene; V was cut back by 7 bases and J by 1 base. Per germline, CDR1 LNHDA and CDR2 SQIVND (reference sequence). The CDR3 consists of 15 residues. This CDR3 reads CASTLQGRGNTEAFF. In DNA form, the CDR3 reads TGTGCCAGTACCCTACAGGGGCGGGGGAACACTGAAGCTTTCTTT. The variable domain in full, with the rest retrieved from reference TRBV19 and TRBJ1-1, is DGGITQSPKYLFRKEGQNVTLSCEQNLNHDAMYWYRQDPGQGLRLIYYSQIVNDFQKGDIAEGYSVSREKKESFPLTVTSAQKNPTAFYLCASTLQGRGNTEAFFGQGTRLTVV.

The chain links TRBV9 to TRBJ1-2; 9 bases fit TRBD1. The J segment lost 8 bases and the V segment lost 0 bases, leaving 5 bases of the junction unmatched. This CDR3 is built from 14 residues. Germline V gene sequence: CDR1 SGDLS, CDR2 YYNGEE. The CDR3 reads CASSVEGQGYGYTF. In DNA, the CDR3 is TGTGCCAGCAGCGTAGAGGGACAGGGATACGGCTACACCTTC.